This is a list of T cell receptor beta chains from one sample in a study of CD8+CD57+ T cells in acquired aplastic anemia. TCRdb processed the reads anew with MiXCR; each CDR3 protein has one entry. The sample has 150,000 to 160,000 distinct CDR3 sequences; about 48% are singletons. Sequenced material: sorted CD4+, CD8+, or CD8+CD57+ T cells (not recorded which) from PBMCs. The receptors stem from a human donor with aplastic anemia. The CDR3 runs from the conserved cysteine through the conserved F or W. D genes are given only for firm matches. A clone size is listed for some rows: how often the clone was seen (once, few, many), or a class if it is expanded.

abundance	v_gene	d_gene	j_gene	CDR3aa	CDR3nt
many	TRBV4-3	-	TRBJ2-1	CASSQDLTNEQFF	TGCGCCAGCAGCCAAGATCTGACAAATGAGCAGTTCTTC
-	TRBV20-1	-	TRBJ2-3	CSASISFGPDTQYF	TGCAGTGCTAGTATTAGCTTCGGTCCAGATACGCAGTATTTT
-	TRBV2	-	TRBJ1-4	CASRKGTNEKLFF	TGTGCCAGCAGAAAAGGGACTAATGAAAAACTGTTTTTT
-	TRBV18	-	TRBJ2-1	CASSPPIF	TGTGCCAGCTCACCACCGATATTC
once	TRBV29-1	TRBD2	TRBJ2-7	CSVAVLSGGGRGYEQYF	TGCAGCGTTGCAGTTCTCTCGGGTGGCGGGAGAGGCTACGAGCAGTACTTC
few	TRBV12-3/TRBV12-4	TRBD1	TRBJ2-3	CASSLATGATDTQYF	TGTGCCAGCAGTTTGGCTACAGGGGCGACAGATACGCAGTATTTT
many	TRBV19	-	TRBJ1-5	CASSIGVGGGAGQPQHF	TGTGCCAGTAGTATTGGGGTCGGGGGGGGCGCAGGACAGCCCCAGCATTTT
-	TRBV20-1	-	TRBJ2-5	CSATPGSLTQYF	TGCAGTGCTACTCCGGGAAGCCTGACCCAGTACTTC
-	TRBV19	-	TRBJ2-5	CASSLRQGRRTQYF	TGTGCCAGTAGCCTCCGGCAGGGGCGTAGGACCCAGTACTTC
many	TRBV7-9	-	TRBJ1-5	CASSYGRPDQPQHF	TGTGCCAGCAGCTATGGCCGACCTGATCAGCCCCAGCATTTT
few	TRBV7-9	-	TRBJ2-3	CASSLAGGQRDTQYF	TGTGCCAGCAGCTTAGCGGGGGGGCAGAGAGATACGCAGTATTTT
once	TRBV5-1	-	TRBJ2-7	CASSEGTVWEQYF	TGCGCCAGCAGCGAAGGGACCGTGTGGGAGCAGTACTTC
-	TRBV20-1	-	TRBJ2-1	CSANTDPYNEQFF	TGCAGTGCTAACACGGACCCTTACAATGAGCAGTTCTTC
many	TRBV12-3/TRBV12-4	TRBD2	TRBJ2-1	CASSPIAGWSYNEQFF	TGTGCCAGCAGTCCCATAGCGGGGTGGTCCTACAATGAGCAGTTCTTC
-	TRBV10-3	-	TRBJ2-7	CAISVEGAGYEQYF	TGTGCCATCAGTGTGGAGGGGGCCGGTTACGAGCAGTACTTC
-	TRBV2	TRBD1	TRBJ1-4	CASSTGGTADEKLFF	TGTGCCAGCAGCACAGGCGGGACAGCAGATGAAAAACTGTTTTTT
few	TRBV15	-	TRBJ1-5	CATSRREYSQPQHF	TGTGCCACCAGCAGGCGGGAGTACAGTCAGCCCCAGCATTTT
-	TRBV9	-	TRBJ1-1	CASSLTREEAFF	TGTGCCAGCAGCTTAACAAGGGAAGAAGCTTTCTTT